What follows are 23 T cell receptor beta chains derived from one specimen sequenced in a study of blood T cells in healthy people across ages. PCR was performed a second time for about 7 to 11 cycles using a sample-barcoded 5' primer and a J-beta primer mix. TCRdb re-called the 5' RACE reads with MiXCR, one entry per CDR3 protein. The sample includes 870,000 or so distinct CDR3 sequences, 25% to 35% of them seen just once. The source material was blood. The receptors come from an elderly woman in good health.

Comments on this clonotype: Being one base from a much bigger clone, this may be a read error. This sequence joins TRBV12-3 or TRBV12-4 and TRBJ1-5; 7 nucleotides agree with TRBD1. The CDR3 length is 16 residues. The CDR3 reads CASSPPRQGANQPRHF. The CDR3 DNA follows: TGTGCCAGCAGTCCTCCCCGACAGGGAGCAAATCAGCCCCGGCATTTT.

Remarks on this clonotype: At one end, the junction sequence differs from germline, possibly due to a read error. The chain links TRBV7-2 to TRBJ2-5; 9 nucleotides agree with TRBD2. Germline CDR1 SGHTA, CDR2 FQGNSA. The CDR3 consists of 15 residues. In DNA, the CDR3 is TGTGCCTGCAGCAAGCGGGGGGCCTTAAGGGAGACCCAGTACTTC. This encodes CACSKRGALRETQYF.

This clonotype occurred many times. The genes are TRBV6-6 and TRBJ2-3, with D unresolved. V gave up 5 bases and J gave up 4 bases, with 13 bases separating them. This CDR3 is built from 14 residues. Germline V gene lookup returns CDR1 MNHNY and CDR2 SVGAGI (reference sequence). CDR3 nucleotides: TGTGCCAGCAGTACCTCCGGGTCCCCAGATACGCAGTATTTT. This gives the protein CASSTSGSPDTQYF.

In DNA, the CDR3 is TGCGCCAGCAGCCTCGGACAGGGTTATGCTGAAGCTTTCTTT. Its protein is CASSLGQGYAEAFF. J is TRBJ1-1 and V is TRBV5-1; 8 bases align to TRBD1. CDR3 length: 14 residues. CDR1 and CDR2 from the germline V gene are SGHRS and YFSETQ. The V and J ends lost 4 bases and 6 bases, in that order; junction bases with no gene match: 8.

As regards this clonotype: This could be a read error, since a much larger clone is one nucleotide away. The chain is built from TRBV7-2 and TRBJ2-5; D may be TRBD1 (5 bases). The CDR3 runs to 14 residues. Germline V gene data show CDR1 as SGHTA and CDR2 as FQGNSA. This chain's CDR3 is CASSLQGSQETRYF. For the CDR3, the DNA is TGTGCCAGCAGCCTCCAGGGTTCCCAAGAGACCCGGTACTTC.

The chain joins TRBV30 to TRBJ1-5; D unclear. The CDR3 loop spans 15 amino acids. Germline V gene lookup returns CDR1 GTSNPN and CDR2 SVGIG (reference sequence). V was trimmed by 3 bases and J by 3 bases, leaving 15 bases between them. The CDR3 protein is CAWSPDSIINQPQHF. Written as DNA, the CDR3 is TGTGCCTGGAGCCCGGACTCAATAATCAATCAGCCCCAGCATTTT.

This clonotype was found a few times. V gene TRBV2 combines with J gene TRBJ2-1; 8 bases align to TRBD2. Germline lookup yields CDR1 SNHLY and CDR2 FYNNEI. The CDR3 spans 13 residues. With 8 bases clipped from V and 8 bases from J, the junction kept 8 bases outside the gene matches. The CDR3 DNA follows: TGTGCCAGCTTGGAGCGGGGGTACGATGAGCAGTTCTTC. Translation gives CASLERGYDEQFF.

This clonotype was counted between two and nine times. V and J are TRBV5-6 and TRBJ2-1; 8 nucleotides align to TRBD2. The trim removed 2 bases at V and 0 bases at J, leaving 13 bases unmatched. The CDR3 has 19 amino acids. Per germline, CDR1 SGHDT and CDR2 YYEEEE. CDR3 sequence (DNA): TGTGCCAGCAGCTTCCGGGGGGGCACCTGGAGGGGCTCCTACAATGAGCAGTTCTTC. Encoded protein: CASSFRGGTWRGSYNEQFF. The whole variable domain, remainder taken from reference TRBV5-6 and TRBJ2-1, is DAGVTQSPTHLIKTRGQQVTLRCSPKSGHDTVSWYQQALGQGPQFIFQYYEEEERQRGNFPDRFSGHQFPNYSSELNVNALLLGDSALYLCASSFRGGTWRGSYNEQFFGPGTRLTVL.

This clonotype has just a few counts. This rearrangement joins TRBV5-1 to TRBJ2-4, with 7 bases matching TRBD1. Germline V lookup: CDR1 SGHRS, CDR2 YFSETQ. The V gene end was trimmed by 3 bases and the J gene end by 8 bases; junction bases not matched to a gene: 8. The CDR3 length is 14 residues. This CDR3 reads CASSSRQGGDIQYF. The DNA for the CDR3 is TGCGCCAGCAGCTCCCGACAGGGTGGGGACATTCAGTACTTC. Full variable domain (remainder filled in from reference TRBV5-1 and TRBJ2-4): KAGVTQTPRYLIKTRGQQVTLSCSPISGHRSVSWYQQTPGQGLQFLFEYFSETQRNKGNFPGRFSGRQFSNSRSEMNVSTLELGDSALYLCASSSRQGGDIQYFGAGTRLSVL.

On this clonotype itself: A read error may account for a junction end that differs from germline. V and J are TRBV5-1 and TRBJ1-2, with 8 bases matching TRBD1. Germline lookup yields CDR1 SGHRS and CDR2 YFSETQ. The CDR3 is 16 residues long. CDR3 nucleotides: TGCGCCAGCAAGGCGGGACAGGCCCTTGCTAACTATGGCCACACCTTC. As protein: CASKAGQALANYGHTF.

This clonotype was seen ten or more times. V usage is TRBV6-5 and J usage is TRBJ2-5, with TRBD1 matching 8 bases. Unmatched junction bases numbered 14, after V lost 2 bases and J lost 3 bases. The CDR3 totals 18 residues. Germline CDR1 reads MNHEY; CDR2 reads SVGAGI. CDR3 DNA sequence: TGTGCCAGCAGTTACACCAGATGGGGCAGGGGGCGGAAAGAGACCCAGTACTTC. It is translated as CASSYTRWGRGRKETQYF.

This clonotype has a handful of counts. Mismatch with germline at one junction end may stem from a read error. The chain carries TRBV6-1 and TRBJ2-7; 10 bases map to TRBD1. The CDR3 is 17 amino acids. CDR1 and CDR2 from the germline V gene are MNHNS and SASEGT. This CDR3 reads CAGRTDRGRERIYEQYF. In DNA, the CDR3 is TGTGCCGGCAGGACCGACAGGGGGCGCGAACGGATCTACGAGCAGTACTTC.

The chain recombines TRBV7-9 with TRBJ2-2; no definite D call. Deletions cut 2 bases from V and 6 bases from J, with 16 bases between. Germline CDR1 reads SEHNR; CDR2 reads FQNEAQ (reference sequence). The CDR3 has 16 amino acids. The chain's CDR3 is CASSLKENVRAGELFF. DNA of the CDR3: TGTGCCAGCAGCTTAAAGGAAAACGTACGCGCCGGGGAGCTGTTTTTT.

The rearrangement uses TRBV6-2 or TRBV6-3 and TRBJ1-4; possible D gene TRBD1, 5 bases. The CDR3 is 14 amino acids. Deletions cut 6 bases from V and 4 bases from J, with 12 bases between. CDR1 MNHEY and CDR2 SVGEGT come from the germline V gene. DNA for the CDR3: TGTGCCAGCAGCCCCATCGGGGGTAATGAAAAACTGTTTTTT. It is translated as CASSPIGGNEKLFF.

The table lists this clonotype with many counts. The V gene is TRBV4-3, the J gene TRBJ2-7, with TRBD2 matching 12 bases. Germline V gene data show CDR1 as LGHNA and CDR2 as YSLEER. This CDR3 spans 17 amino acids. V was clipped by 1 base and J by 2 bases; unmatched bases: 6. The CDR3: CASSQALAGGWAYEQYF. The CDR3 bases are TGCGCCAGCAGCCAAGCACTAGCGGGGGGATGGGCCTACGAGCAGTACTTC.

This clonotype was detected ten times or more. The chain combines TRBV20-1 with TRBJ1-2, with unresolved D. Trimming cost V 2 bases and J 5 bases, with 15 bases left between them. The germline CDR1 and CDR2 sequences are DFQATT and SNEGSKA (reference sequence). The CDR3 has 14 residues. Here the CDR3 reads CSARRALGFYGYTF. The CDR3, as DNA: TGCAGTGCTAGAAGGGCCTTGGGGTTTTATGGCTACACCTTC.

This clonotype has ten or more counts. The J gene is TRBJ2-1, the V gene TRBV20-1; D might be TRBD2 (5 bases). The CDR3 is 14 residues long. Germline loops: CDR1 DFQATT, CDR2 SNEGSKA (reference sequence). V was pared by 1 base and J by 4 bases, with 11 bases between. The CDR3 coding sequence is TGCAGTGCTAGAGCCTCTTCGGGGTACAATGAGCAGTTCTTC. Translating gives CSARASSGYNEQFF.

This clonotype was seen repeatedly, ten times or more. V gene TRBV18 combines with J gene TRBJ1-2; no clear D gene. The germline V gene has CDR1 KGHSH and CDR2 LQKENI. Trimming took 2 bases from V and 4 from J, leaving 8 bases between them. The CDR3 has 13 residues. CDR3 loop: CASSPRGIYGYTF. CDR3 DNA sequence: TGTGCCAGCTCACCAAGAGGGATCTATGGCTACACCTTC.

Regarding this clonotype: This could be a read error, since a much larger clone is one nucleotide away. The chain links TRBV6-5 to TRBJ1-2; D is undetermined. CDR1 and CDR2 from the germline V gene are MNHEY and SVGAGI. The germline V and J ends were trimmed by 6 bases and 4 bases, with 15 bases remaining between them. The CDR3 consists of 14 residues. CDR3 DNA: TGTGCCAGCAGGTCTGCCGCGCTCAGCTATGGCTACACCTTC. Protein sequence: CASRSAALSYGYTF.

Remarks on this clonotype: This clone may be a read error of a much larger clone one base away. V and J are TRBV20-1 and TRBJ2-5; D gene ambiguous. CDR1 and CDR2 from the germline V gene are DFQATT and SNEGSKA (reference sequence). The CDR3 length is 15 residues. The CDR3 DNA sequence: TGCGGTGCTAGAGACGGATTAGATGCGAAAGAGACCCAGTACTTC. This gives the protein CGARDGLDAKETQYF.

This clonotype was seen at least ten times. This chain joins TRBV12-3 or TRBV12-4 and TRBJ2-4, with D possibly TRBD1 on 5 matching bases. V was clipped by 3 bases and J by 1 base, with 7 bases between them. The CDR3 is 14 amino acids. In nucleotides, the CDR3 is TGTGCCAGCAGTTTCAGGGCGGCCAAAAACATTCAGTACTTC. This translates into CASSFRAAKNIQYF.

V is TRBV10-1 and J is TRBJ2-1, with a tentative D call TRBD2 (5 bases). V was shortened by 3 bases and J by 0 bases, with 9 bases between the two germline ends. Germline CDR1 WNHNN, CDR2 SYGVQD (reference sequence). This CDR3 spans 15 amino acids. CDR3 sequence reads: CASSEAVGSYNEQFF. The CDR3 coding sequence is TGCGCCAGCAGTGAAGCGGTTGGCTCCTACAATGAGCAGTTCTTC.

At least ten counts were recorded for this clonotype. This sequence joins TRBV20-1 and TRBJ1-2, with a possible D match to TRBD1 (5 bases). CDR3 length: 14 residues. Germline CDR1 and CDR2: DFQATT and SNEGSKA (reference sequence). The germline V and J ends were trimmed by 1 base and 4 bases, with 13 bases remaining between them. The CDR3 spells CSARVGDFGYGYTF. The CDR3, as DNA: TGCAGTGCTAGAGTAGGGGATTTTGGCTATGGCTACACCTTC.